The 2 T cell receptor beta chains below all came from one sample that was sequenced in a study of early T cells in non-severe SARS-CoV-2 infection. TCRdb re-analysed the 5' RACE reads in MiXCR, keeping a single row per CDR3 protein. The sample holds around 82,000 distinct CDR3 sequences; under 15% are singletons and the top ten take approximately 0.54%. Specimen: whole blood. These receptors all stem from an adult who was a healthcare worker with PCR-confirmed SARS-CoV-2 infection or an uninfected control (not recorded which).

There are a few counts of this clonotype. The chain joins TRBV3-1 to TRBJ2-5; 8 nucleotides align to TRBD2. The CDR3 runs to 16 residues. Germline trimming cut 5 bases from V and 4 bases from J; bases unmatched to any gene: 12. Looked up from germline, CDR1 is LGHDT and CDR2 is YNNKEL (reference sequence). The CDR3 nucleotides read TGTGCCAGCAGCTATGGACCGGGAGGGGGGTTAGAGACCCAGTACTTC. Protein sequence: CASSYGPGGGLETQYF.

This clonotype has more than one count but fewer than ten. Here the CDR3 reads CASSWDTEAFF. CDR3 in DNA: TGTGCCAGCAGTTGGGACACTGAAGCTTTCTTT. The gene calls are TRBV25-1 and TRBJ1-1; D call uncertain. Germline V gene lookup returns CDR1 MGHDK and CDR2 SYGVNS. This CDR3 spans 11 amino acids. Trimming cost V 5 bases and J 3 bases, with 4 bases left between them.